This is a list of T cell receptor beta chains from one sample in a study of blood T cell repertoires in COVID-19. Using immunoSEQ multiplex PCR, the repertoire was profiled, and TCRdb retains in-frame clones only, with some absent. The sample records roughly 59,000 clones, approximately 82% being singletons. Sequences were obtained from peripheral blood. The receptors originated from a man older than 75 with acute or convalescent COVID-19. The CDR3 runs from the conserved cysteine through the conserved F or W. A D gene is named only where the DNA matches it firmly. Rows may omit the clone size; those that give it use once, few, many or a size class.

CASSLGLAGGENEQFF	TGTGCTAGCAGCTTAGGACTAGCGGGAGGGGAGAATGAGCAGTTCTTC	TRBV7-7	TRBJ2-1	.	TRBD2
CASSYSTNTGELFF	TGTGCCAGCAGTTACTCAACTAACACCGGGGAGCTGTTTTTT	TRBV6-6	TRBJ2-2	.	.
CASRTDSTGSGYTF	TGCGCCAGCAGGACTGACTCTACGGGGAGTGGCTACACCTTC	TRBV10-2	TRBJ1-2	.	.
CASSLWGGQNTGELFF	TGCGCCAGCAGCTTGTGGGGGGGCCAGAACACCGGGGAGCTGTTTTTT	TRBV5-1	TRBJ2-2	.	.
CASSSTGGREKLFF	TGTGCCAGCAGCTCGACAGGGGGCCGTGAAAAACTGTTTTTT	TRBV7-9	TRBJ1-4	.	TRBD1
CASSSRQGTTWGTEAFF	TGTGCCAGCAGTTCCAGACAGGGGACGACATGGGGCACTGAAGCTTTCTTT	TRBV5-8	TRBJ1-1	medium-sized	TRBD1
CASSFPKAGYGGNTIYF	TGTGCCAGCAGCTTCCCGAAGGCGGGATACGGGGGAAACACCATATATTTT	TRBV7-9	TRBJ1-3	.	.
CASSLAAGLAGGPPFF	TGCGCCAGCAGCTTGGCGGCGGGACTAGCGGGAGGGCCTCCGTTCTTC	TRBV5-1	TRBJ2-1	.	TRBD2
CASSIDAGKTEAFF	TGTGCCAGTAGTATAGACGCCGGGAAGACTGAAGCTTTCTTT	TRBV19	TRBJ1-1	few	.
CATSDTSASTDTQYF	TGTGCCACCAGTGATACTAGCGCCTCCACAGATACGCAGTATTTT	TRBV24-1	TRBJ2-3	.	TRBD2
CASSFQYNEQFF	TGCGCCAGCAGCTTCCAGTACAATGAGCAGTTCTTC	TRBV5-1	TRBJ2-1	.	.
CASSSSLAGRGTQYF	TGTGCCAGCAGCTCCTCTCTAGCGGGGAGGGGTACGCAGTATTTT	TRBV5-8	TRBJ2-3	.	TRBD2
CASSKVGEKAPAFF	TGTGCCAGCAGCAAAGTGGGCGAAAAGGCTCCTGCTTTCTTT	TRBV21-1	TRBJ1-1	once	.
CASSRMGGPNTGELFF	TGTGCCAGCAGCCGGATGGGGGGACCGAACACCGGGGAGCTGTTTTTT	TRBV5-6	TRBJ2-2	.	.
CASSESAGYYGYTF	TGTGCCAGCAGTGAATCTGCAGGGTATTATGGCTACACCTTC	TRBV6-1	TRBJ1-2	.	.
CASSLGQGMEAFF	TGTGCCAGCAGCTTGGGACAGGGTATGGAAGCTTTCTTT	TRBV5-5	TRBJ1-1	.	TRBD1
CASSLESGSTDTQYF	TGTGCCAGCAGCTTAGAGAGCGGGAGCACAGATACGCAGTATTTT	TRBV11-3	TRBJ2-3	.	.
CASTGDYNEQFF	TGTGCCAGCACCGGGGATTACAATGAGCAGTTCTTC	TRBV12-3/TRBV12-4	TRBJ2-1	.	.
CSVEPRADTQYF	TGCAGCGTTGAGCCCCGCGCTGATACGCAGTATTTT	TRBV29-1	TRBJ2-3	.	.
CASSRDPRGMNTEAFF	TGTGCCAGCAGTAGAGACCCCAGGGGAATGAACACTGAAGCTTTCTTT	TRBV2	TRBJ1-1	.	.
CASSPIERPQHF	TGTGCCAGCAGTCCAATCGAGAGGCCCCAGCATTTT	TRBV28	TRBJ1-5	few	.
CASSLEAEETQYF	TGCGCCAGCAGCTTGGAAGCTGAAGAGACCCAGTACTTC	TRBV5-1	TRBJ2-5	once	.
CSVAGQLNTEAFF	TGCAGCGTGGCGGGACAGTTGAACACTGAAGCTTTCTTT	TRBV29-1	TRBJ1-1	once	TRBD1
CASSLGLTGVDTEAFF	TGTGCCAGCAGCTTGGGGTTGACAGGGGTTGACACTGAAGCTTTCTTT	TRBV7-9	TRBJ1-1	.	TRBD1
CASSFITTGAGELFF	TGTGCCAGCAGTTTCATCACTACGGGGGCCGGGGAGCTGTTTTTT	TRBV27	TRBJ2-2	once	.
CAWKQGAYNEQFF	TGTGCCTGGAAACAGGGGGCATACAATGAGCAGTTCTTC	TRBV30	TRBJ2-1	.	TRBD1
CAWISSFTPTEEQFF	TGTGCCTGGATATCCTCGTTCACGCCGACGGAGGAGCAGTTCTTC	TRBV30	TRBJ2-1	.	.
CASSLDSGRNEQFF	TGCGCCAGCAGCTTAGATAGCGGGAGAAATGAGCAGTTCTTC	TRBV5-1	TRBJ2-1	once	TRBD2
CASGPTGTVLTPLHF	TGTGCCAGCGGCCCGACCGGGACAGTCTTAACACCCCTCCACTTT	TRBV9	TRBJ1-6	few	TRBD1
CASSVGAHYEQYF	TGTGCCAGCAGCGTAGGCGCTCACTACGAGCAGTACTTC	TRBV9	TRBJ2-7	.	.
CASSHQGQAPFNEQFF	TGTGCCAGCAGCCATCAGGGACAGGCCCCATTTAATGAGCAGTTCTTC	TRBV3-1/TRBV3-2	TRBJ2-1	.	TRBD1
CASSVSSGSLAKNIQYF	TGTGCCAGCAGCGTCTCTAGCGGGAGTCTAGCCAAAAACATTCAGTACTTC	TRBV11-3	TRBJ2-4	.	TRBD2
CASSSSTSGGTDTQYF	TGTGCCAGCAGCTCCTCGACTAGCGGGGGTACAGATACGCAGTATTTT	TRBV3-1/TRBV3-2	TRBJ2-3	.	TRBD2